The clone carrying this T cell receptor beta chain appeared once. The antigen is undetermined. The V segment lost 6 bases and the J segment 4 bases; nucleotides outside the gene matches: 4. CDR1 KGHSH and CDR2 LQKENI come from the germline V gene. This CDR3 comprises 13 residues. The sample is drawn from a study of follicular helper T cells after annual influenza vaccination. Time point of the sample: 2014-2015 season, 7 days after vaccination. Regarding the study as a whole: Just about 10-22% of cells analyzed had recovered productive TCRB sequences. Yearly vaccinations repeatedly recalled conserved clonotypes in ICOS+CD38+ cTfh.

This table comes from immunoSEQ multiplex PCR, and its TCRdb copy is limited to in-frame clones, with some not included. Of 10,000 or so clones in the sample, under 85% are singletons; the top ten hold roughly 0.75%. The sequence was obtained from an adult who received the influenza vaccine. The chain uses TRBV18 and TRBJ1-1, with 8 bases fitting TRBD1. Source: CXCR5- memory CD4+ T cells sorted from blood, taken 7 days after influenza vaccination. In DNA form, the CDR3 reads TGTGCCAGCTCGTCAGGGGGCGTCACTGAAGCTTTCTTT. Its protein product is CASSSGGVTEAFF.